This is a list of T cell receptor beta chains from one sample in a study of blood T cell repertoires in COVID-19. Sequenced by immunoSEQ multiplex PCR; TCRdb stores in-frame clones only, minus some. The data hold some 180,000 clones, with 75% to 90% observed a single time. The sequencing input was peripheral blood. Receptors were obtained from a woman aged 40 to 50 with COVID-19, enrolled during active disease. The CDR3 runs from the conserved cysteine through the conserved F or W. A D gene is named only where the DNA matches it firmly. Clone size, where shown, is once, few, many, or a class for clones that have expanded.

J gene,clone size,V gene,D gene,CDR3 DNA,CDR3 protein
TRBJ2-1,.,TRBV6-5,TRBD2,TGTGCCAGCAGGGGCGGGGGGGTTCAGAATGAGCAGTTCTTC,CASRGGGVQNEQFF
TRBJ1-2,.,TRBV5-1,.,TGCGCCAGCAGTCAGGGAGGGACGGGAAGTACTAACTATGGCTACACCTTC,CASSQGGTGSTNYGYTF
TRBJ2-7,.,TRBV5-1,TRBD1,TGCGCCAGCAGCTTGAGGACAGGGGGCCTCGAGCAGTACTTC,CASSLRTGGLEQYF
TRBJ2-7,.,TRBV29-1,.,TGCAGCGTCGCCTCAATGGGGCAGGGGGGCGAGCAGTACTTC,CSVASMGQGGEQYF
TRBJ2-1,.,TRBV11-2,TRBD2,TGTGCCAGCAGCCCACGGGGGGGTGTCGGCAATGAGCAGTTCTTC,CASSPRGGVGNEQFF
TRBJ1-2,.,TRBV5-6,TRBD1,TGTGCCAGCAGCTTGGAGGGGGCTGGGATCTATGGCTACACCTTC,CASSLEGAGIYGYTF
TRBJ2-3,.,TRBV3-1/TRBV3-2,TRBD2,TGTGCCAGCAGTAGAGAGCGGGGGGGCCGAATAGATACGCAGTATTTT,CASSRERGGRIDTQYF
TRBJ2-1,.,TRBV27,TRBD2,TGTGCCAGCAGTTCACTAGCGGTCAATGAGCAGTTCTTC,CASSSLAVNEQFF
TRBJ1-6,.,TRBV6-4,TRBD1,TGTGCCAGCAGTGACGATGGACAGGGCCATTCACCCCTCCACTTT,CASSDDGQGHSPLHF
TRBJ1-2,few,TRBV29-1,.,TGCAGCGTTGGGACAGCGAATGGCTACACCTTC,CSVGTANGYTF
TRBJ1-1,.,TRBV15,.,TGTGCCACCAGCAGAGATCGTGGGACAAGCTTGAGTCGGGGCACTGAAGCTTTCTTT,CATSRDRGTSLSRGTEAFF
TRBJ1-3,.,TRBV19,.,TGTGCCAGTAGCGATGCTACTTCCACCATATATTTT,CASSDATSTIYF
TRBJ2-1,once,TRBV2,TRBD2,TGTGCCAGCAAAACAGCGGGGGGCATGAGTGAGCAGTTCTTC,CASKTAGGMSEQFF
TRBJ1-6,.,TRBV15,.,TGTGCCACCGCAGACCAGGGCTATAATTCACCCCTCCACTTT,CATADQGYNSPLHF
TRBJ1-1,.,TRBV7-3,TRBD1,TGTGCCAGCAGCTTGGACAGGGGAACTGAAGCTTTCTTT,CASSLDRGTEAFF
TRBJ1-2,.,TRBV29-1,.,TGCAGCGTTAAGGGTGGCGGCACGCTCCGCGAGGGATATGGCTACACCTTC,CSVKGGGTLREGYGYTF
TRBJ2-7,.,TRBV18,TRBD1,TGTGCCAGCTCAACTCAGGGGGCCCCTTTGGGAGAGCAGTACTTC,CASSTQGAPLGEQYF
TRBJ2-1,.,TRBV4-2,TRBD2,TGTGCCAGCAGCCAAGATTTACTAGCGGGGAGGACTCACAATGAGCAGTTCTTC,CASSQDLLAGRTHNEQFF
TRBJ2-2,.,TRBV15,.,TGTGCCACCAGCCCTGGGATTCCGAGGGAGAGGGCCGGGGAGCTGTTTTTT,CATSPGIPRERAGELFF
TRBJ2-1,.,TRBV7-3,TRBD1,TGTGCCAGCAGCCCGCCGGGACAGGAGCAGTTCTTC,CASSPPGQEQFF
TRBJ1-6,.,TRBV24-1,.,TGTGCCACCAGTGACACGGGGGGAAATTCACCCCTCCACTTT,CATSDTGGNSPLHF
TRBJ1-2,few,TRBV2,TRBD1,TGTGCCAGCAGTGGTAGACAGGGCCCTCATGGCTACACCTTC,CASSGRQGPHGYTF
TRBJ2-2,.,TRBV3-1/TRBV3-2,TRBD2,TGTGCCAGCACGGGGGGAGTTATGGGCACCGGGGAGCTGTTTTTT,CASTGGVMGTGELFF
TRBJ2-7,.,TRBV11-2,.,TGTGCCAGCAGCTTAGAACGGACACCGAGCTCCTACGAGCAGTACTTC,CASSLERTPSSYEQYF
TRBJ1-5,.,TRBV19,TRBD1,TGTGCCAGTAGTGCGCGACAGGGGTTTAGCAATCAGCCCCAGCATTTT,CASSARQGFSNQPQHF
TRBJ1-3,.,TRBV19,TRBD1,TGTGCCAGTTGTCCGGGACAGGGACTCCGAGTCTCTGGAAACACCATATATTTT,CASCPGQGLRVSGNTIYF
TRBJ1-2,.,TRBV18,TRBD1,TGTGCCAGCTCACCAGGTCCCGGGACAGGGGCTAACTATGGCTACACCTTC,CASSPGPGTGANYGYTF
TRBJ2-2,.,TRBV5-1,.,TGCGCCAGCAGCAAAGAGCCGGGATTATACACCGGGGAGCTGTTTTTT,CASSKEPGLYTGELFF
TRBJ2-2,.,TRBV10-2,TRBD2,TGCGCCAGCATTACAGGGGCGGGAGGGGGTTTCACCGGGGAGCTGTTTTTT,CASITGAGGGFTGELFF
TRBJ2-1,.,TRBV6-4,TRBD2,TGTGCCAGCAGTTTGCGGGGGACGAATGAGCAGTTCTTC,CASSLRGTNEQFF
TRBJ1-5,once,TRBV4-1,.,TGCGCCAGCAGCCAAGATGTGGCAGGTCGGCCAGGGCCCCAGCATTTT,CASSQDVAGRPGPQHF
TRBJ2-5,.,TRBV4-1,.,TGCGCCAGCAGCCATCCGTCTGGCAGGGGATACCAAGAGACCCAGTACTTC,CASSHPSGRGYQETQYF
TRBJ1-5,.,TRBV4-1,.,TGCGCCAGCAGCCAAACTGACAGGAGATATCAGCCCCAGCATTTT,CASSQTDRRYQPQHF
TRBJ2-2,.,TRBV7-9,TRBD1,TGTGCCAGCAGCGGACGACAGGGGGGATCGGACGGGGAGCTGTTTTTT,CASSGRQGGSDGELFF
TRBJ1-4,.,TRBV27,TRBD1,TGTGCCAGCAGTCGGGGACAGGGGGATGAAAAACTGTTTTTT,CASSRGQGDEKLFF
TRBJ2-1,.,TRBV11-3,TRBD2,TGTGCCAGCAGCTTAGCGGGAGGGGTCTACAATGAGCAGTTCTTC,CASSLAGGVYNEQFF
TRBJ2-1,.,TRBV27,.,TGTGCCAGCAGTCTCCGAGAAGTATCAAACAATGAGCAGTTCTTC,CASSLREVSNNEQFF
TRBJ2-1,.,TRBV9,TRBD1,TGTGCCAGCAGCGTATGGGCCGGGACAGGGAGGATGAATGAGCAGTTCTTC,CASSVWAGTGRMNEQFF
TRBJ1-5,few,TRBV3-1/TRBV3-2,.,TGTGCCAGCAGCCCCTGGGGAGGAAATCAGCCCCAGCATTTT,CASSPWGGNQPQHF
TRBJ2-7,once,TRBV28,.,TGTGCCAGCAGTGCACCGACAGTTAACTCCTACGAGCAGTACTTC,CASSAPTVNSYEQYF
TRBJ2-5,.,TRBV5-1,.,TGCGCCAGCAGCTTCCAGGACGTCGGGAGTAAGGAGACCCAGTACTTC,CASSFQDVGSKETQYF